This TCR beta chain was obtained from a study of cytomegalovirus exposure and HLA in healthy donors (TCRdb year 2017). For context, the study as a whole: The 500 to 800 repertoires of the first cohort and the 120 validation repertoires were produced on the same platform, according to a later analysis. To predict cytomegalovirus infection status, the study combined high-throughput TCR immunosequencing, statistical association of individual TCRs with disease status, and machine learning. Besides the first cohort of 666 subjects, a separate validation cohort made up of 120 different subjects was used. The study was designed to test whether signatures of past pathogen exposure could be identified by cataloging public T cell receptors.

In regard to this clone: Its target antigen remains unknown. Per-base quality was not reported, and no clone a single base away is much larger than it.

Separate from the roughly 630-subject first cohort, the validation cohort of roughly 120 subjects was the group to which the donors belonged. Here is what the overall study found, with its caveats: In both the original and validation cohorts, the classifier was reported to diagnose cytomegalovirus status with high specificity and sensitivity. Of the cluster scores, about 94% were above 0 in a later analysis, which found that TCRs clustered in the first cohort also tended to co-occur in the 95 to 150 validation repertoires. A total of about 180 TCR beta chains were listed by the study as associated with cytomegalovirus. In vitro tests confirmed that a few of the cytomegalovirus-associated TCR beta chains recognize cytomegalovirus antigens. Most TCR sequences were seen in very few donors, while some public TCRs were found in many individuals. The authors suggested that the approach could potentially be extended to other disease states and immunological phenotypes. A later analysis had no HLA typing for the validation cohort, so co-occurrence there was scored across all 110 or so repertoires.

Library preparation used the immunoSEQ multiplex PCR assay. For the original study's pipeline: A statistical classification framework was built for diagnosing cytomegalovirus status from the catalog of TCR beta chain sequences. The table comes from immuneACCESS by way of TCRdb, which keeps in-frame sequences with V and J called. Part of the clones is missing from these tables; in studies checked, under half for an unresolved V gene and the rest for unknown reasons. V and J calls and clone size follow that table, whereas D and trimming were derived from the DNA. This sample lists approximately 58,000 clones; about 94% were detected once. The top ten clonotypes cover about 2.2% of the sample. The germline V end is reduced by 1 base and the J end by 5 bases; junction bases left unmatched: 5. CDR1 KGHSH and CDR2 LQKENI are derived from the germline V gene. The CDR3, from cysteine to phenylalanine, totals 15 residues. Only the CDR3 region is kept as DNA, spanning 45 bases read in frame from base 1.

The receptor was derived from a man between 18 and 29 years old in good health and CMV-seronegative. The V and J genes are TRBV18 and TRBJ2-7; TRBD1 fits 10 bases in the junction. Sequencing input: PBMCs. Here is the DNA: TGTGCCAGCTCACCACGTGGGACAGGGGAGGACGAGCAGTACTTC. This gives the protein CASSPRGTGEDEQYF.